What follows are 32 T cell receptor beta chains derived from one specimen sequenced in a study of blood T cells in healthy people across ages. It was with a sample-barcoded 5' primer and a J-beta primer mix that a second PCR of about 6 to 12 cycles was run. Each CDR3 protein gets one entry after TCRdb re-called the 5' RACE reads with MiXCR. The sample carries 590,000 or so distinct CDR3 sequences, approximately 30% recorded once. Sequenced input: blood. These receptors were collected from an elderly woman in good health.

A note on this clonotype: With a much larger clone just one base away, this may be a read error. V gene TRBV6-1 combines with J gene TRBJ1-5, with 7 bases fitting TRBD1. Trimming took 7 bases from V and 6 from J; bases not matched to a gene: 12. The CDR3 extends over 15 amino acids. Per the germline V gene, CDR1 is MNHNS and CDR2 is SASEGT. This CDR3 reads CASTASQGCAQPQHF. The CDR3 bases are TGTGCCAGCACCGCGTCACAGGGGTGCGCTCAGCCCCAGCATTTT.

At least ten counts were recorded for this clonotype. The chain joins TRBV28 to TRBJ2-7, with TRBD1 identical over 7 bases. Germline lookup yields CDR1 MDHEN and CDR2 SYDVKM. The CDR3 length is 15 residues. V shed 5 bases, J shed 1 base, and the junction held 8 bases outside the gene matches. CDR3 sequence: CASSAPGTASYEQYF. The CDR3 DNA follows: TGTGCCAGCAGTGCCCCTGGGACAGCTTCCTACGAGCAGTACTTC.

The rearrangement uses TRBV20-1 and TRBJ1-2; D unclear. This CDR3 has 11 residues. With 0 bases removed from V and 7 bases from J, the gap between germline ends came to 6 bases. The germline gives CDR1 DFQATT, CDR2 SNEGSKA (reference sequence). This CDR3 is CSARERAGYTF. The CDR3, as DNA: TGCAGTGCTAGAGAGAGGGCTGGCTACACCTTC.

This clonotype was seen only a few times. The chain joins TRBV5-4 to TRBJ2-4; either TRBD1 or TRBD2 may fit D (6 bases each). The germline V and J ends were trimmed by 2 bases and 0 bases, with 12 bases remaining between them. Per the germline V gene, CDR1 is SGHNT and CDR2 is YYREEE (reference sequence). The CDR3 has 16 residues. CDR3 residues: CASSLGGTLAKNIQYF. DNA for the CDR3: TGTGCCAGCAGCTTAGGGGGGACCCTAGCCAAAAACATTCAGTACTTC.

This clonotype was observed a handful of times. This may stem from a read error, because a much larger clone lies one nucleotide away. The chain recombines TRBV20-1 with TRBJ1-2, with D perhaps TRBD1 (6 bases). This CDR3 is 14 amino acids long. V was pared by 5 bases and J by 5 bases, with 18 bases between. In germline, CDR1 is DFQATT, CDR2 SNEGSKA (reference sequence). Here the CDR3 reads CSAPWTGASYGYTF. The CDR3 region has the DNA TGCAGTGCTCCCTGGACGGGGGCTTCTTATGGCTACACCTTC.

This clonotype was counted a single time. One junction end disagrees with the germline gene, perhaps due to a read error. The gene calls are TRBV6-2 or TRBV6-3 and TRBJ1-4; TRBD1 agrees at 8 bases. Germline V gives CDR1 MNHEY, CDR2 SVGEGT. This CDR3 has 19 residues. CDR3 in amino acids: CASSDRTGSSFGEYEKRFF. The CDR3 region has the DNA TGTGCCAGCAGCGACCGGACAGGGTCGTCCTTCGGAGAGTATGAAAAACGGTTTTTT.

This clonotype was picked up many times. The CDR3, as DNA: TGCAGCGTTGAAGACAGGGTAGCTTTCTTT. The encoded protein is CSVEDRVAFF. This chain uses TRBV29-1 with TRBJ1-1; D is possibly TRBD1 (5 bases). The CDR3 covers 10 residues. The germline V gene has CDR1 SQVTM and CDR2 ANQGSEA. V lost 0 bases and J 10 bases, leaving 6 bases between the germline ends.

This clonotype was picked up many times. The gene calls are TRBV5-1 and TRBJ2-1, with TRBD1 matching 7 bases. The ends lost 5 bases at V and 10 bases at J; junction bases unmatched: 6. CDR1 and CDR2 (germline): SGHRS, YFSETQ. CDR3 length: 12 amino acids. Here the CDR3 DNA reads TGCGCCAGCAGTTTACAGGGGTGGGAGCAGTTCTTC. As protein: CASSLQGWEQFF.

This clonotype has at least ten counts. The chain couples TRBV5-5 to TRBJ2-5; 9 bases agree with TRBD1. CDR3 length: 16 amino acids. CDR1 is SGHKS and CDR2 is YYEKEE in the germline V gene (reference sequence). V lost 4 bases, J lost 11 bases, and 18 bases stayed unmatched. CDR3 coding DNA: TGTGCCAGCAGCGCCACCGGGACAGGGTCTAGGAATGAGCAGTACTTC. It specifies CASSATGTGSRNEQYF. Combining the CDR3 with reference TRBV5-5 and TRBJ2-5 gives the whole variable domain DAGVTQSPTHLIKTRGQQVTLRCSPISGHKSVSWYQQVLGQGPQFIFQYYEKEERGRGNFPDRFSARQFPNYSSELNVNALLLGDSALYLCASSATGTGSRNEQYFGPGTRLLVL.

The chain carries TRBV20-1 and TRBJ2-5; D perhaps matches TRBD2 (6 bases). This CDR3 contains 12 residues. V was pared by 6 bases and J by 1 base, with 9 bases between. Germline assignment: CDR1 DFQATT and CDR2 SNEGSKA (reference sequence). The CDR3 nucleotides read TGCAGTGCCCGGGGGTTCCAAGAGACCCAGTACTTC. It is translated as CSARGFQETQYF.

In its sample, this clonotype was seen many times. At one end, the junction sequence differs from germline, possibly due to a read error. This chain joins TRBV5-6 and TRBJ2-3, with D possibly TRBD2 on 5 matching bases. The V gene's germline CDR1 is SGHDT and CDR2 YYEEEE. This CDR3 has 13 residues. The CDR3 DNA follows: TGTGCTAGCAGCTTAGTCGGGGCAGATACGCAGTATTTT. It encodes CASSLVGADTQYF.

The V and J genes are TRBV20-1 and TRBJ2-5; 10 bases are shared with TRBD1. CDR1 and CDR2 from the germline V gene are DFQATT and SNEGSKA (reference sequence). The CDR3 length is 13 residues. The CDR3 reads CSGDPGQGETQYF. The CDR3 coding sequence is TGCAGCGGGGACCCGGGACAGGGGGAGACCCAGTACTTC.

With respect to this clonotype: The junction departs from the called germline gene at one end, perhaps through a read error. This sequence joins TRBV7-8 and TRBJ2-7; D could derive from TRBD1 or TRBD2 (5 bases each). The V gene's germline CDR1 is SGHVS and CDR2 FQNEAQ. This CDR3 contains 15 residues. The DNA of the CDR3 is TGTGTCAGCAGCTCCTCGGGACGGTCCTACAATGAGCAGTACTTC. This codes for CVSSSSGRSYNEQYF. Based on the CDR3 plus reference TRBV7-8 and TRBJ2-7, the full variable domain is GAGVSQSPRYKVAKRGQDVALRCDPISGHVSLFWYQQALGQGPEFLTYFQNEAQLDKSGLPSDRFFAERPEGSVSTLKIQRTQQEDSAVYLCVSSSSGRSYNEQYFGPGTRLTVT.

This clonotype was seen only once. One junction end disagrees with the germline gene, perhaps due to a read error. The chain employs TRBV7-9 and TRBJ1-4, with 7 positions matching TRBD1. Germline V gene sequence: CDR1 SEHNR, CDR2 FQNEAQ (reference sequence). The CDR3 extends over 16 amino acids. Here the CDR3 reads CASSLGSGDSYENLFF. The CDR3 bases are TGTGCCAGCAGCTTAGGATCGGGGGACAGTTATGAAAACCTGTTTTTT. Full variable domain (missing parts from reference TRBV7-9 and TRBJ1-4): DTGVSQNPRHKITKRGQNVTFRCDPISEHNRLYWYRQTLGQGPEFLTYFQNEAQLEKSRLLSDRFSAERPKGSFSTLEIQRTEQGDSAMYLCASSLGSGDSYENLFFGSGTQLSVL.

The rearrangement links TRBV4-3 to TRBJ2-1; unclear D gene. The germline V and J ends were trimmed by 1 base and 10 bases, with 17 bases remaining between them. CDR3 length: 15 amino acids. The germline gives CDR1 LGHNA, CDR2 YSLEER. The CDR3 region is CASSQGPTLGNEQFF. The CDR3 bases are TGCGCCAGCAGCCAAGGGCCTACCTTGGGCAACGAGCAGTTCTTC.

The sample holds many counts of this clonotype. The chain uses TRBV20-1 and TRBJ1-1, with D possibly matching TRBD1 (5 bases). V lost 2 bases and J 2 bases, leaving 6 bases between the germline ends. The germline V gene has CDR1 DFQATT and CDR2 SNEGSKA (reference sequence). The CDR3 covers 12 residues. CDR3 amino acids: CSARQGNTEAFF. The CDR3 DNA is TGCAGTGCTAGACAGGGTAACACTGAAGCTTTCTTT.

This clonotype was seen many times. The V gene is TRBV14, the J gene TRBJ1-2, with D unclear. Germline-derived CDR1 and CDR2 are SGHDN and FVKESK. The CDR3 runs 13 residues. Deletions cut 1 base from V and 4 bases from J, with 7 bases between. Here the CDR3 DNA reads TGTGCCAGCAGCCAAGGGTTAATCTATGGCTACACCTTC. Translated, it gives CASSQGLIYGYTF.

This rearrangement joins TRBV12-3 or TRBV12-4 to TRBJ2-3; 7 nucleotides align to TRBD1. This CDR3 spans 15 amino acids. The V segment lost 6 bases and the J segment 1 base; nucleotides outside the gene matches: 7. The CDR3 DNA reads as TGTGCCAGCAGCCTGACAGGGTCCCGCACAGATACGCAGTATTTT. Translation gives CASSLTGSRTDTQYF.

The sample holds many counts of this clonotype. The chain is built from TRBV28 and TRBJ2-7; 7 positions match TRBD2. CDR1 and CDR2 (germline): MDHEN, SYDVKM. The CDR3 spans 14 residues. The V gene end was trimmed by 3 bases and the J gene end by 1 base; junction bases not matched to a gene: 3. This chain's CDR3 is CASSLGGRSYEQYF. The CDR3 DNA reads TGTGCCAGCAGTTTGGGAGGGAGGTCCTACGAGCAGTACTTC.

With respect to this clonotype: It is unclear where the CDR3 begins or ends on the DNA, so no DNA is shown, and the CDR3 is as TCRdb lists it. The J gene is TRBJ2-5, the V gene TRBV7-9; the D call of TRBD2 is as the table states it, not checked on the DNA. The CDR3 extends over 17 residues, inclusive of both ends. Per germline, CDR1 SEHNR and CDR2 FQNEAQ (reference sequence). The CDR3 sequence: CACSAGLAGGYQETQYF.

As concerns this clonotype: Relative to the germline gene, one junction end is altered; a read error may explain this. The J gene is TRBJ2-7, the V gene TRBV4-1; possibly TRBD1 for D (6 bases). Germline lookup yields CDR1 MGHRA and CDR2 YSYEKL. This CDR3 has 15 residues. CDR3 protein: CASSPPGHLSYEQYF. CDR3 DNA sequence: TGTGCCAGCAGCCCACCGGGACACCTCTCCTACGAGCAGTACTTC.

The chain employs TRBV6-6 and TRBJ2-1, with D possibly TRBD1 on 6 matching bases. The CDR3 is 14 residues long. The germline V and J ends were trimmed by 11 bases and 0 bases, with 14 bases remaining between them. Germline-derived CDR1 and CDR2 are MNHNY and SVGAGI (reference sequence). DNA of the CDR3: TGTGCCTCTTTCGCGGACAGCTCCTACAATGAGCAGTTCTTC. Residues: CASFADSSYNEQFF.

About this clonotype: A much larger clone lies one base from this, so it may be a read error. The chain is built from TRBV7-2 and TRBJ1-2, with a tentative D call TRBD1 (5 bases). Germline CDR1 reads SGHTA; CDR2 reads FQGNSA. The CDR3 spans 12 residues. The CDR3 DNA follows: TGTGCCGGCAGCTTAGGAGGGACCGGCTACACCTTC. Translated, it gives CAGSLGGTGYTF.

The chain is built from TRBV20-1 and TRBJ2-3; possibly TRBD1 or TRBD2 for D (5 bases each). The V gene lost 6 bases and the J gene lost 2 bases, with 12 bases spanning the gap. Germline CDR1 reads DFQATT; CDR2 reads SNEGSKA (reference sequence). This CDR3 contains 13 residues. The chain's CDR3 is CSAEGTPTDTQYF. The CDR3 region has the DNA TGCAGTGCCGAGGGGACGCCCACAGATACGCAGTATTTT.

In this sample, this clonotype turned up a few times. The chain uses TRBV6-5 and TRBJ1-1, with D maybe TRBD1 (5 bases). V was pared by 6 bases and J by 8 bases, with 13 bases between. The CDR3 length is 12 residues. Germline V gene sequence: CDR1 MNHEY, CDR2 SVGAGI. CDR3 bases: TGTGCCAGCAGCCGAGGGGTTCGGGAAGCTTTCTTT. As protein: CASSRGVREAFF.

Ten or more counts support this clonotype. This sequence joins TRBV6-5 and TRBJ2-1; 9 bases agree with TRBD2. Germline trimming cut 0 bases from V and 9 bases from J; bases unmatched to any gene: 9. CDR3 length: 16 amino acids. The germline gives CDR1 MNHEY, CDR2 SVGAGI. CDR3 nucleotide sequence: TGTGCCAGCAGTTACTCTCCCGCGGGGGGGCGGGGTGAGCAGTTCTTC. It translates to CASSYSPAGGRGEQFF.

This clonotype was picked up many times. The V gene is TRBV6-2 or TRBV6-3, the J gene TRBJ2-7, with D perhaps assigned TRBD1 or TRBD2 (5 bases each). Germline V CDR1 and CDR2: MNHEY, SVGEGT. The ends were cut back, 1 base at V and 5 bases at J, with 15 bases in the middle. The CDR3 spans 15 residues. In nucleotides, the CDR3 is TGTGCCAGCAGTTACTGGGGACCCACTAAGAACGAGCAGTACTTC. Its protein product is CASSYWGPTKNEQYF.

This clonotype was recorded once. The chain has TRBV7-2 and TRBJ1-1; 7 positions match TRBD1. This CDR3 has 15 amino acids. J was trimmed by 5 bases and V by 5 bases; bases with no gene match: 11. Germline V CDR1 and CDR2: SGHTA, FQGNSA. The CDR3 here is CASSRDRGRRTEAFF. For the CDR3, the DNA is TGTGCCAGCAGCAGGGACAGAGGGAGGAGGACTGAAGCTTTCTTT.

The table lists this clonotype with many counts. The J gene is TRBJ1-2, the V gene TRBV27; D perhaps matches TRBD1 (5 bases). V shed 8 bases and J shed 1 base, with 11 bases lying between them. The germline CDR1 and CDR2 sequences are MNHEY and SMNVEV (reference sequence). The CDR3 sequence is 13 residues long. The CDR3 loop is CASGPGLNYGYTF. The DNA of the CDR3 is TGTGCCAGCGGGCCGGGACTTAACTATGGCTACACCTTC.

Only a few counts were recorded for this clonotype. One base away lies a much larger clone, so this may be a sequencing read error. This rearrangement joins TRBV5-1 to TRBJ2-5; TRBD2 agrees at 14 bases. The germline gives CDR1 SGHRS, CDR2 YFSETQ. The trim removed 2 bases at V and 11 bases at J, leaving 17 bases unmatched. CDR3 length equals 18 residues. DNA for the CDR3: TGCGCCAGCAGCTTAGTGACTAGCGGGGGGGCCGCCTACAATGAGCAGTACTTC. As protein: CASSLVTSGGAAYNEQYF.

This clonotype was seen only a few times. V is TRBV12-3 or TRBV12-4 and J is TRBJ1-3, with TRBD1 matching over 9 bases. V was clipped by 5 bases and J by 4 bases; unmatched bases: 9. The CDR3 runs to 16 residues. CDR3 sequence: CASSLRTGVTGNTIYF. CDR3 coding DNA: TGTGCCAGCAGTCTACGGACAGGGGTGACCGGAAACACCATATATTTT.

At least ten counts were recorded for this clonotype. CDR3 residues: CASSLDLAGTNEQFF. The CDR3, as DNA: TGTGCCAGCAGCTTGGACCTAGCGGGGACCAATGAGCAGTTCTTC. The chain is built from TRBV7-8 and TRBJ2-1; 9 bases agree with TRBD2. CDR3 length equals 15 residues. CDR1 and CDR2 from the germline V gene are SGHVS and FQNEAQ. The V segment lost 3 bases and the J segment 6 bases; nucleotides outside the gene matches: 6.